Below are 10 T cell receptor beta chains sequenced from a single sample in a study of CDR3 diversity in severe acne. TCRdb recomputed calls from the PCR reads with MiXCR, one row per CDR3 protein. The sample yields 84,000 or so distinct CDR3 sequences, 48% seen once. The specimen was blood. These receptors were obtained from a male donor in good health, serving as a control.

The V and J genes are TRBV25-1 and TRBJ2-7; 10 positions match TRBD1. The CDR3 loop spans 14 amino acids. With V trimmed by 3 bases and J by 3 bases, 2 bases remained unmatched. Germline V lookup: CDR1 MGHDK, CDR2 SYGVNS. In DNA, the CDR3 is TGTGCCAGCAGTGACGACAGGGGGCTCTACGAGCAGTACTTC. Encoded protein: CASSDDRGLYEQYF.

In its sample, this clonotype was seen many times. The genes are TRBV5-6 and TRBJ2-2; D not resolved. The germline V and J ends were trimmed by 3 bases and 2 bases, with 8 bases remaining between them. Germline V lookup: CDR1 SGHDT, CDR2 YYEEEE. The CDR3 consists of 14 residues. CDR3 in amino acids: CASSSGRNTGELFF. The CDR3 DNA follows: TGTGCCAGCAGCTCCGGTAGAAACACCGGGGAGCTGTTTTTT. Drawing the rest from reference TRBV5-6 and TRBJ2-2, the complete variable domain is DAGVTQSPTHLIKTRGQQVTLRCSPKSGHDTVSWYQQALGQGPQFIFQYYEEEERQRGNFPDRFSGHQFPNYSSELNVNALLLGDSALYLCASSSGRNTGELFFGEGSRLTVL.

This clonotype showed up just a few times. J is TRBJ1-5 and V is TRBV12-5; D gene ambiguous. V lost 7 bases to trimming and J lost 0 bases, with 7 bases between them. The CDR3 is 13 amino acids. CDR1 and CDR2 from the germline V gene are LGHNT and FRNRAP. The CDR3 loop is CASVQDSNQPQHF. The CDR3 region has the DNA TGTGCTAGTGTTCAGGATAGCAATCAGCCCCAGCATTTT.

CDR3 DNA sequence: TGTGCAACCCAGGTGGGAGGGGGCTACGAGCAGTACTTC. It is translated as CATQVGGGYEQYF. The genes are TRBV10-3 and TRBJ2-7, with D perhaps matching TRBD2 (7 bases). The CDR3 consists of 13 residues. Germline V gene data show CDR1 as ENHRY and CDR2 as SYGVKD.

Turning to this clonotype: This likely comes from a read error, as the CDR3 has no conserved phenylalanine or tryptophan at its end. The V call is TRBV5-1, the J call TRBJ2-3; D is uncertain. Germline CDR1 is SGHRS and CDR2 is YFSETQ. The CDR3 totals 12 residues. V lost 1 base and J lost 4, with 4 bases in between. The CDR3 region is CASSLRADTQYS. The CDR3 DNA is TGCGCCAGCAGCTTGCGAGCAGATACGCAGTATTCT.

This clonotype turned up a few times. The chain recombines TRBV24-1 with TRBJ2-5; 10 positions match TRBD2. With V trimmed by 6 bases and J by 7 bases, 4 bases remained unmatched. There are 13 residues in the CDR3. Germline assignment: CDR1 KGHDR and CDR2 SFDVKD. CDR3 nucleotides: TGTGCCACCAGTCGGACTAGCGGAGGGACCCAGTACTTC. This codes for CATSRTSGGTQYF.

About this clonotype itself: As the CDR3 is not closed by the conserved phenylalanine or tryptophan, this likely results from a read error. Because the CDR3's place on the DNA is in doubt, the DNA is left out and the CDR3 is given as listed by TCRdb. The CDR3 sequence is CASSLARFQLKRT. The chain carries TRBV12-3 or TRBV12-4 and TRBJ2-3. The CDR3 is made up of 13 amino acids, end residues included.

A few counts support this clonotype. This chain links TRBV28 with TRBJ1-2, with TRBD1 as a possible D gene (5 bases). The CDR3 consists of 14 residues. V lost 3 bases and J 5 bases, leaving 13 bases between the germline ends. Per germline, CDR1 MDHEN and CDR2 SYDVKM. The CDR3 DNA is TGTGCCAGCAGTTTCGGCGGGACGGGATATGGCTACACCTTC. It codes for CASSFGGTGYGYTF.

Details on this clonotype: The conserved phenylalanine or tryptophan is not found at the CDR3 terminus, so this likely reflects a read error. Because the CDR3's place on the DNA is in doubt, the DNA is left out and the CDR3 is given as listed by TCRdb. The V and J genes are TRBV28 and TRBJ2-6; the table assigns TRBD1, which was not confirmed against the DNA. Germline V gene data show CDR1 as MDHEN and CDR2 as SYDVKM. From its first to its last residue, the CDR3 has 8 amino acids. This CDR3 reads CASSPPGQ.

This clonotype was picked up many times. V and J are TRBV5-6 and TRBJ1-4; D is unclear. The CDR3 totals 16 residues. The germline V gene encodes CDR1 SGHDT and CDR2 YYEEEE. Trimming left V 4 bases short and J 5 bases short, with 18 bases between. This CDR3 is CASSEGSAGFNEKLFF. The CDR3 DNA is TGTGCCAGCAGCGAAGGTTCGGCTGGGTTCAATGAAAAACTGTTTTTT.